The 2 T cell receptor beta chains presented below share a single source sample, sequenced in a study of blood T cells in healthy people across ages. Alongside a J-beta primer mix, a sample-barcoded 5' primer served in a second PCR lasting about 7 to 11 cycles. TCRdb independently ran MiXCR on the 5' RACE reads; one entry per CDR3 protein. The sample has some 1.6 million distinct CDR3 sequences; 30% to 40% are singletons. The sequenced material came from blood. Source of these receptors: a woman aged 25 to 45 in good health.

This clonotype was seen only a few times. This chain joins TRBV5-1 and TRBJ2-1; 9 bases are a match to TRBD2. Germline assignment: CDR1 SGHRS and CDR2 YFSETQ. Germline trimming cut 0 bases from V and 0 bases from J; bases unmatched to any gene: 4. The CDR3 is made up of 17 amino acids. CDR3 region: CASSLELLAGSYNEQFF. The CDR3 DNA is TGCGCCAGCAGCTTGGAACTACTAGCGGGCTCCTACAATGAGCAGTTCTTC.

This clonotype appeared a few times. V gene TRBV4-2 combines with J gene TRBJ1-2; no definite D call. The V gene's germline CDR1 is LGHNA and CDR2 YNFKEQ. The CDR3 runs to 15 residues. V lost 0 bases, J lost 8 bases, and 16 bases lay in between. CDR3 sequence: CASSQEPGIVGGYTF. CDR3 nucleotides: TGTGCCAGCAGCCAAGAACCGGGAATAGTAGGGGGCTACACCTTC.